The clone carrying this T cell receptor beta chain was counted a few times. The CDR3 contains 11 residues. Germline CDR1 and CDR2: MDHEN and SYDVKM. Trimming shortened V by 3 bases and J by 4 bases, and 4 bases separated the two germline ends. A single record per CDR3 protein comes from TCRdb applying MiXCR to the 5' RACE reads. Altogether a few hundred thousand distinct CDR3 sequences are present, 3.5% to 4.5% being singletons, with the ten largest covering 19%. This record belongs to a study of T cells after yellow fever vaccination. The receptor was isolated from a man aged 18 to 30 who received the YFV17D yellow fever vaccine. The sequencing used PBMCs, collected 15 days after the yellow fever booster vaccination. J is TRBJ2-7 and V is TRBV28; no reliable D call. The CDR3 bases are TGTGCCAGCAGTTTCGGATACGAGCAGTACGTC. Translated, it gives CASSFGYEQYV.